The 25 T cell receptor beta chains below come from one sample, sequenced in a study of cytomegalovirus exposure and HLA in healthy donors. The PCR ran on 60 Vbeta and 13 Jbeta primers. Repertoires were generated with immunoSEQ multiplex PCR, while TCRdb's copy carries only in-frame clones and drops some. Counted here are over 150,000 clones, 80% to 85% occurring once; the ten biggest clones make up 0.38%. Sequencing was carried out using PBMCs. These TCRs come from a boy under 10 years old in good health and CMV-seronegative.

The chain combines TRBV4-1 with TRBJ2-5; D possibly corresponds to TRBD1 (5 bases). V dropped 0 bases and J dropped 4 bases, with 15 bases sitting between them. Looked up from germline, CDR1 is MGHRA and CDR2 is YSYEKL. The CDR3 is 16 amino acids. The CDR3 spells CASSQERWGQGETQYF. CDR3 DNA: TGCGCCAGCAGCCAAGAGAGGTGGGGCCAGGGAGAGACCCAGTACTTC.

J is TRBJ2-2 and V is TRBV27, with D possibly matching TRBD2 (6 bases). There are 16 residues in the CDR3. V lost 5 bases and J lost 0, with 13 bases in between. CDR1 and CDR2 from the germline V gene are MNHEY and SMNVEV (reference sequence). CDR3 DNA: TGTGCCAGCAGTGTCGCCGGAGGGACGAACACCGGGGAGCTGTTTTTT. Translated, it gives CASSVAGGTNTGELFF.

This sequence joins TRBV28 and TRBJ1-3; D might be TRBD1 (6 bases). CDR1 and CDR2 (germline): MDHEN, SYDVKM. The V end was cut by 5 bases, the J end by 16 bases, with 21 bases between. The CDR3 totals 13 residues. This chain's CDR3 is CASSTGTLPRCYF. In nucleotides, the CDR3 is TGTGCCAGCAGTACCGGGACACTGCCCAGATGTTATTTT.

Details on this clone: The identical CDR3 is also encoded by other nucleotide sequences in the sample. This chain links TRBV25-1 with TRBJ1-4, with 7 bases fitting TRBD1. CDR1 is MGHDK, CDR2 SYGVNS, per germline. The CDR3 loop spans 16 amino acids. J was trimmed by 0 bases and V by 1 base; bases with no gene match: 2. The CDR3 DNA reads TGTGCCAGCAGTGAATTAGGGGGCACAACTAATGAAAAACTGTTTTTT. As protein: CASSELGGTTNEKLFF.

The rearrangement links TRBV4-1 to TRBJ1-2, with D tentatively TRBD1 (6 bases). The CDR3 covers 15 residues. CDR1 and CDR2 (germline): MGHRA, YSYEKL. Trimming cost V 1 base and J 2 bases, with 11 bases left between them. The CDR3 here is CASSQVEGGNYGYTF. Here the CDR3 DNA reads TGCGCCAGCAGCCAAGTCGAGGGGGGGAACTATGGCTACACCTTC.

The chain links TRBV27 to TRBJ2-2; TRBD2 matches at 9 bases. The CDR3 consists of 16 residues. The ends lost 0 bases at V and 6 bases at J; junction bases unmatched: 5. CDR1 and CDR2 from the germline V gene are MNHEY and SMNVEV (reference sequence). DNA of the CDR3: TGTGCCAGCAGTTTATCTGCGGGAGGGAAACCCGGGGAGCTGTTTTTT. It translates to CASSLSAGGKPGELFF.

This chain uses TRBV18 with TRBJ1-4, with 9 nucleotides matching TRBD1. After removal of 3 bases from V and 7 bases from J, the junction contained 6 bases not matched to a gene. The germline V gene encodes CDR1 KGHSH and CDR2 LQKENI. CDR3 length: 15 amino acids. CDR3 protein: CASSPLGQGSEKLFF. The CDR3 bases are TGTGCCAGCTCACCTTTGGGACAGGGAAGTGAAAAACTGTTTTTT.

V gene TRBV2 combines with J gene TRBJ2-3; D call uncertain. Germline CDR1 SNHLY, CDR2 FYNNEI. V was pared by 3 bases and J by 0 bases, with 7 bases between. This CDR3 is built from 14 residues. CDR3 nucleotide sequence: TGTGCCAGCAGTGAGGCGGTGAGCACAGATACGCAGTATTTT. Translation gives CASSEAVSTDTQYF.

This clone was observed a handful of times. V gene TRBV5-6 combines with J gene TRBJ1-1; 11 bases align to TRBD1. The germline gives CDR1 SGHDT, CDR2 YYEEEE. The trim removed 0 bases at V and 3 bases at J, leaving 7 bases unmatched. The CDR3 sequence is 17 residues long. CDR3 bases: TGTGCCAGCAGCTTGGGGGGACAGGGGGGATGGTACACTGAAGCTTTCTTT. Its protein product is CASSLGGQGGWYTEAFF.

In its sample, this clone was seen once. The V and J genes are TRBV4-1 and TRBJ2-1; D may be TRBD1 (5 bases). Trimming cost V 0 bases and J 8 bases, with 14 bases left between them. There are 15 residues in the CDR3. Per the germline V gene, CDR1 is MGHRA and CDR2 is YSYEKL. This CDR3 reads CASSQEFRPGYEQFF. CDR3 coding DNA: TGCGCCAGCAGCCAAGAGTTTCGCCCAGGGTATGAGCAGTTCTTC.

For the CDR3, the DNA is TGTGCCAGCACCTGGGAGACAGGGGTCTACGAGCAGTACTTC. The encoded protein is CASTWETGVYEQYF. The rearrangement uses TRBV28 and TRBJ2-7, with 8 positions matching TRBD1. V shed 7 bases and J 3 bases; nucleotides not matched to a gene: 8. CDR1 and CDR2 (germline): MDHEN, SYDVKM. This CDR3 is 14 amino acids long.

V is TRBV13 and J is TRBJ1-4; no definite D call. Trimming removed 5 bases at V and 0 bases at J, with 10 bases between. Germline CDR1 PRHDT, CDR2 FYEKMQ (reference sequence). The CDR3 has 15 residues. The DNA for the CDR3 is TGTGCCAGCAGCCTGAGTAGTGCAACTAATGAAAAACTGTTTTTT. It codes for CASSLSSATNEKLFF.

This clone was observed once. The rearrangement joins TRBV30 to TRBJ2-7; perhaps TRBD2 as D (6 bases). The germline CDR1 and CDR2 sequences are GTSNPN and SVGIG (reference sequence). V was clipped by 3 bases and J by 4 bases, with 13 bases between them. The CDR3 extends over 13 amino acids. CDR3 coding DNA: TGTGCCTGGAGAACGGGAGAGGGGTACGAGCAGTACTTC. It translates to CAWRTGEGYEQYF.

The chain uses TRBV29-1 and TRBJ2-1, with 9 positions matching TRBD2. CDR3 length: 13 amino acids. J gave up 8 bases and V 6 bases, and 8 bases lay outside the gene matches. CDR1 is SQVTM, CDR2 ANQGSEA, per germline. CDR3 residues: CSVDSGRLDEQFF. The CDR3 nucleotides read TGCAGCGTCGACAGCGGGAGGCTTGATGAGCAGTTCTTC.

The J gene is TRBJ1-2, the V gene TRBV7-9, with 7 bases identical to TRBD1. V shed 5 bases, J shed 7 bases, and the junction held 10 bases outside the gene matches. Germline assignment: CDR1 SEHNR and CDR2 FQNEAQ (reference sequence). The CDR3 runs 14 residues. DNA for the CDR3: TGTGCCAGCAGCCCTCGACAGGGAAGGGGTGGCTACACCTTC. The encoded protein is CASSPRQGRGGYTF.

A few counts support this clone. CDR3 sequence: CAISEDRAQPQHF. CDR3 sequence (DNA): TGTGCCATCAGTGAAGACAGGGCCCAGCCCCAGCATTTT. The V call is TRBV10-3, the J call TRBJ1-5, with 7 bases matching TRBD1. Germline values: CDR1 ENHRY, CDR2 SYGVKD. V shed 3 bases and J 7 bases; nucleotides not matched to a gene: 3. The CDR3 runs 13 residues.

The rearrangement uses TRBV29-1 and TRBJ1-2; 7 nucleotides agree with TRBD1. The V gene's germline CDR1 is SQVTM and CDR2 ANQGSEA. There are 11 residues in the CDR3. V shed 7 bases, J shed 5 bases, and the junction held 4 bases outside the gene matches. The CDR3 sequence is CSGGQTYGYTF. The CDR3 region has the DNA TGCAGCGGGGGACAGACATATGGCTACACCTTC. Filled out from reference TRBV29-1 and TRBJ1-2, the complete variable domain reads SAVISQKPSRDICQRGTSLTIQCQVDSQVTMMFWYRQQPGQSLTLIATANQGSEATYESGFVIDKFPISRPNLTFSTLTVSNMSPEDSSIYLCSGGQTYGYTFGSGTRLTVV.

V gene TRBV5-1 combines with J gene TRBJ2-3; D possibly corresponds to TRBD1 (6 bases). V was clipped by 0 bases and J by 4 bases, with 9 bases between them. CDR3 length: 14 residues. Germline assignment: CDR1 SGHRS and CDR2 YFSETQ. For the CDR3, the DNA is TGCGCCAGCAGCTTGGCCCAGGGGCCAGATACGCAGTATTTT. Translating it yields CASSLAQGPDTQYF.

The chain couples TRBV11-2 to TRBJ1-4; D might be TRBD1 (6 bases). This CDR3 contains 15 residues. V lost 3 bases and J lost 8, with 16 bases in between. CDR1 and CDR2 from the germline V gene are SGHAT and FQNNGV. CDR3 bases: TGTGCCAGCAGCTTCGTTTTGGGAGGGGGGGAAAAACTGTTTTTT. It specifies CASSFVLGGGEKLFF.

The CDR3 DNA is TGTGCCAGCAGCCCGGACAGGGGGAGTTGGGATACGCAGTATTTT. It translates to CASSPDRGSWDTQYF. V gene TRBV7-9 combines with J gene TRBJ2-3, with 10 bases fitting TRBD1. This CDR3 is 15 amino acids long. V shed 5 bases and J 6 bases; nucleotides not matched to a gene: 8. CDR1 and CDR2 from the germline V gene are SEHNR and FQNEAQ (reference sequence).

In the case of this clone: This CDR3 fails to terminate in the conserved phenylalanine or tryptophan, so it likely reflects a read error. This sequence joins TRBV14 and TRBJ1-1; TRBD1 might be the D (6 bases). Trimming pared 6 bases from V and 4 bases from J, leaving 12 bases between. CDR3 length: 13 amino acids. Germline CDR1 SGHDN, CDR2 FVKESK. As DNA, the CDR3 is TGTGCCAGCAGGAGCGGACAGAGCACTGAAGCTTTCTCT. This codes for CASRSGQSTEAFS.

This clone was detected only once. This chain joins TRBV13 and TRBJ1-5, with 8 bases aligning to TRBD1. This CDR3 has 15 residues. V trimming: 3 bases; J trimming: 4 bases; junction bases outside the gene matches: 5. Germline-derived CDR1 and CDR2 are PRHDT and FYEKMQ (reference sequence). The CDR3 nucleotides are TGTGCCAGCAGCTTCCGGGACAGGCCTAATCAGCCCCAGCATTTT. Translation: CASSFRDRPNQPQHF.

The chain uses TRBV2 and TRBJ2-1; TRBD2 aligns across 9 bases. From germline, CDR1 is SNHLY and CDR2 FYNNEI. J lost 9 bases, V lost 0 bases, and 3 bases had no gene match. The CDR3 totals 14 residues. CDR3 nucleotide sequence: TGTGCCAGCAGTGAAGCGAAGCGGGAGGCTGAGCAGTTCTTC. Its translation is CASSEAKREAEQFF. Supplemented by reference TRBV2 and TRBJ2-1, the full variable domain reads EPEVTQTPSHQVTQMGQEVILRCVPISNHLYFYWYRQILGQKVEFLVSFYNNEISEKSEIFDDQFSVERPDGSNFTLKIRSTKLEDSAMYFCASSEAKREAEQFFGPGTRLTVL.

Concerning this clone itself: An end of the junction does not agree with germline; a read error may underlie this. The rearrangement uses TRBV7-7 and TRBJ2-5, with a possible D match to TRBD2 (5 bases). The CDR3 is made up of 15 amino acids. Germline V gene sequence: CDR1 SSHAT, CDR2 FNYEAQ (reference sequence). CDR3 coding DNA: TGTGCTAGCAGCTTAGGTGTCACGGGGAGCGAGACCCAGTACTTC. Protein: CASSLGVTGSETQYF.

This chain connects TRBV7-6 to TRBJ1-4; D is unclear. Germline CDR1 SGHVS, CDR2 FNYEAQ. This CDR3 region has 11 residues. Deletions cut 6 bases from V and 8 bases from J, with 7 bases between. Written as DNA, the CDR3 is TGTGCCAGCAGGGGAGGAGAAAAACTGTTTTTT. This sequence encodes CASRGGEKLFF.